This TCR beta chain was identified during a study of control samples from healthy donors and cancer patients. Clones were sequenced by immunoSEQ multiplex PCR, and TCRdb holds only the in-frame ones, with some missing. The data contain roughly 450,000 clones, 75% to 95% of them singletons. The germline gives CDR1 LGHNA, CDR2 YNFKEQ. The CDR3 has 15 residues. Trimming left V 0 bases short and J 8 bases short, with 13 bases between. The sequence was collected from a man aged 35-49 years with head and neck cancer. The sequenced material came from PBMCs. This chain links TRBV4-2 with TRBJ1-4; TRBD1 is a possible D gene (6 bases). CDR3 loop: CASSQDLGGREKLFF. In nucleotides, the CDR3 is TGTGCCAGCAGCCAAGATCTTGGGGGGCGAGAAAAACTGTTTTTT.